The 18 T cell receptor beta chains below come from one sample, sequenced in a study of blood T cells in healthy people across ages. A second PCR of roughly 7 to 11 cycles used a sample-barcoded 5' primer and a J-beta primer mix. TCRdb reprocessed the 5' RACE reads via MiXCR and lists one record per CDR3 protein. Here the sample spans more than 900,000 distinct CDR3 sequences, about 28% being singletons. These data also featured in a second study, about T cells of mothers and their children.

Sequenced sample: blood. Every receptor here comes from a middle-aged woman in good health.

At least ten counts were recorded for this clonotype. This rearrangement joins TRBV2 to TRBJ2-7; D is unclear. The CDR3 runs to 15 residues. V lost 0 bases and J 6 bases, leaving 15 bases between the germline ends. Germline lookup yields CDR1 SNHLY and CDR2 FYNNEI. In DNA form, the CDR3 reads TGTGCCAGCAGTGAAGCGCCCCCGGCAATAAGCGAGCAGTACTTC. It specifies CASSEAPPAISEQYF.

In this sample, this clonotype turned up a few times. The CDR3 DNA reads TGCAGCGTCCTGGGACAGGGGGCGCGTTGGAACTACGAGCAGTACTTC. The encoded protein is CSVLGQGARWNYEQYF. The V call is TRBV29-1, the J call TRBJ2-7; 12 bases align to TRBD1. The CDR3 runs to 16 residues. After removal of 6 bases from V and 3 bases from J, the junction contained 12 bases not matched to a gene. Germline CDR1 and CDR2: SQVTM and ANQGSEA.

This clonotype was seen more than once but under ten times. The chain employs TRBV4-3 and TRBJ1-1; maybe TRBD1 (6 bases). The CDR3 extends over 20 amino acids. Trimming stripped 1 base from V and 3 bases from J, with 27 bases between. CDR1 is LGHNA and CDR2 is YSLEER in the germline V gene. The CDR3 DNA follows: TGCGCCAGCAGCCAAGGTCTTGTGTTTGGGGGCGCCGTGGCAGACACTGAAGCTTTCTTT. This codes for CASSQGLVFGGAVADTEAFF.

V usage is TRBV20-1 and J usage is TRBJ2-7; TRBD1 matches at 11 bases. V trimming: 5 bases; J trimming: 5 bases; junction bases outside the gene matches: 11. The CDR3 runs to 15 residues. Germline V CDR1 and CDR2: DFQATT, SNEGSKA (reference sequence). CDR3 in DNA: TGCAGTGCTGGACAGGGGGCATCCGCTGTGAACGAGCAGTACTTC. As protein: CSAGQGASAVNEQYF.

This chain links TRBV28 with TRBJ1-2; D not certain. V lost 5 bases and J 8 bases, leaving 9 bases between the germline ends. Germline V gene sequence: CDR1 MDHEN, CDR2 SYDVKM. The CDR3 has 11 residues. The CDR3 nucleotides are TGTGCCAGCAGTACCTTAAAAGGCTACACCTTC. Encoded protein: CASSTLKGYTF.

Note on this clonotype: At one of its ends the junction is not consistent with the germline gene, which may arise from a read error. The chain carries TRBV28 and TRBJ1-5; 9 bases are a match to TRBD1. The germline gives CDR1 MDHEN, CDR2 SYDVKM. CDR3 length: 16 residues. CDR3 sequence reads: CVSSSSGQGGDQPQHF. As DNA, the CDR3 is TGTGTCAGCAGTTCCTCGGGACAGGGTGGGGATCAGCCCCAGCATTTT.

This clonotype was recorded at least ten times. This rearrangement joins TRBV6-5 to TRBJ2-1; 10 nucleotides match TRBD1. The CDR3 is 14 residues long. The germline V gene has CDR1 MNHEY and CDR2 SVGAGI. Losses at the gene ends were 2 bases for V and 10 bases for J; bases not matched to a gene: 5. For the CDR3, the DNA is TGTGCCAGCAGTTACGAGACAGGGGGCAGAGAGCAGTTCTTC. This gives the protein CASSYETGGREQFF.

The CDR3 nucleotides read TGTGCCAGCAGTCCGAACCCACAGGGGGCCCAAGAGACCCAGTACTTC. Amino acid sequence: CASSPNPQGAQETQYF. The chain employs TRBV9 and TRBJ2-5; 9 bases match TRBD1. The germline V gene encodes CDR1 SGDLS and CDR2 YYNGEE. Trimming removed 5 bases from V and 1 base from J; junction bases left unmatched: 9. This CDR3 is 16 amino acids long.

This clonotype has only a few counts. The chain employs TRBV7-2 and TRBJ2-7; no firm D call. Looked up from germline, CDR1 is SGHTA and CDR2 is FQGNSA. The V end was cut by 5 bases, the J end by 1 base, with 9 bases between. CDR3 size: 13 residues. The chain's CDR3 is CASSPTQSYEQYF. CDR3 DNA: TGTGCCAGCAGCCCTACCCAGTCCTACGAGCAGTACTTC.

There are many counts of this clonotype. V usage is TRBV18 and J usage is TRBJ2-3, with D possibly TRBD1 on 5 matching bases. The length of the CDR3 is 15 residues. From germline, CDR1 is KGHSH and CDR2 LQKENI. V lost 3 bases and J lost 1, with 11 bases in between. The CDR3 nucleotides read TGTGCCAGCTCACCCAGGGCGGATGGCACAGATACGCAGTATTTT. This codes for CASSPRADGTDTQYF. The complete variable domain, with remaining parts taken from reference TRBV18 and TRBJ2-3, reads NAGVMQNPRHLVRRRGQEARLRCSPMKGHSHVYWYRQLPEEGLKFMVYLQKENIIDESGMPKERFSAEFPKEGPSILRIQQVVRGDSAAYFCASSPRADGTDTQYFGPGTRLTVL.

In this sample, this clonotype turned up a few times. The chain is built from TRBV6-2 or TRBV6-3 and TRBJ1-2; a possible D gene is TRBD1 (5 bases). Trimming cost V 4 bases and J 5 bases, with 23 bases left between them. CDR3 length: 17 residues. The germline CDR1 and CDR2 sequences are MNHEY and SVGEGT. CDR3 amino acids: CASSSTGEGAPLYGYTF. The CDR3 DNA reads TGTGCCAGCAGTTCTACGGGGGAGGGAGCCCCCCTTTATGGCTACACCTTC.

Worth noting for this clonotype: Given a much more abundant clone one base away, this may be a read error. The chain carries TRBV7-3 and TRBJ1-6; 9 bases fit TRBD1. CDR1 and CDR2 (germline): SGHTA, FQGTGA. This CDR3 contains 16 residues. CDR3 in amino acids: CASSRQGGLSGSPPHF. The CDR3 nucleotides are TGTGCCAGCAGCCGACAGGGGGGACTGTCGGGTTCACCCCCCCACTTT.

The chain combines TRBV7-8 with TRBJ2-5; D is possibly TRBD2 (6 bases). The CDR3 length is 14 residues. The ends were cut back, 5 bases at V and 5 bases at J, with 15 bases in the middle. Per the germline V gene, CDR1 is SGHVS and CDR2 is FQNEAQ. The CDR3 DNA sequence: TGTGCCAGCAGCGCGGGACGCCCGAGGGAGACCCAGTACTTC. It translates to CASSAGRPRETQYF.

Turning to this clonotype: A read error may be the cause here, since a much bigger clone is one base away. The CDR3 protein is CASSGRERGMEPQHF. For the CDR3, the DNA is TGTGCCAGCAGTGGCCGGGAGCGGGGTATGGAGCCCCAGCATTTT. The chain links TRBV28 to TRBJ1-5; no firm D call. V lost 5 bases, J lost 8 bases, and 19 bases lay in between. Per germline, CDR1 MDHEN and CDR2 SYDVKM. The CDR3 sequence is 15 residues long.

The table lists this clonotype with many counts. The CDR3 nucleotides are TGCAGCGTTGGAGGGACCTACGAGCAGTACTTC. Its protein product is CSVGGTYEQYF. The genes are TRBV29-1 and TRBJ2-7; D perhaps matches TRBD2 (5 bases). Trimming pared 4 bases from V and 2 bases from J, leaving 6 bases between. Germline loops: CDR1 SQVTM, CDR2 ANQGSEA. The CDR3 extends over 11 amino acids.

There are many counts of this clonotype. The chain employs TRBV11-2 and TRBJ1-2, with D hard to call. This CDR3 has 14 amino acids. V was clipped by 0 bases and J by 1 base, with 6 bases between them. Germline CDR1 is SGHAT and CDR2 is FQNNGV. CDR3 nucleotides: TGTGCCAGCAGCTTAGAGGCCAGTAACTATGGCTACACCTTC. Amino acids: CASSLEASNYGYTF.

This clonotype was observed many times. In DNA, the CDR3 is TGTGCCAGCAGTCCGTCTAGCGGGGCTGGTGGGGCCAACGTCCTGACTTTC. Translation gives CASSPSSGAGGANVLTF. The chain couples TRBV7-2 to TRBJ2-6, with 9 positions matching TRBD2. Germline loops: CDR1 SGHTA, CDR2 FQGNSA. The V and J ends lost 6 bases and 3 bases, in that order; junction bases with no gene match: 9. The length of the CDR3 is 17 residues.

This clonotype was seen ten or more times. CDR3 in DNA: TGTGCCAGCAGCCCTCAAGCGGGGGCAGGTCCAGAGACCCAGTACTTC. Translation gives CASSPQAGAGPETQYF. The chain has TRBV3-1 and TRBJ2-5; TRBD2 matches 8 bases. V lost 4 bases, J lost 4 bases, and 11 bases stayed unmatched. The CDR3 covers 16 residues. Germline lookup yields CDR1 LGHDT and CDR2 YNNKEL (reference sequence).